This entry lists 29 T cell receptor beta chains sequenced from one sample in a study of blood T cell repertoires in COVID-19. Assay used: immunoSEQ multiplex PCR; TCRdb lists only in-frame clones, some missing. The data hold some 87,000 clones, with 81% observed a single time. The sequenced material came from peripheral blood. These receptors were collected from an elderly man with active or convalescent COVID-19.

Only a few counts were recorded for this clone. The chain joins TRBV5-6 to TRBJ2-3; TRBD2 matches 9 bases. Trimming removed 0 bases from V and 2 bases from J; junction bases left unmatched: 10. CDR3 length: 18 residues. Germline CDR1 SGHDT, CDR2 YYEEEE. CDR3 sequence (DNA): TGTGCCAGCAGCTTGGCTGGGCGGGGGGGCCGTGTCACAGATACGCAGTATTTT. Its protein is CASSLAGRGGRVTDTQYF.

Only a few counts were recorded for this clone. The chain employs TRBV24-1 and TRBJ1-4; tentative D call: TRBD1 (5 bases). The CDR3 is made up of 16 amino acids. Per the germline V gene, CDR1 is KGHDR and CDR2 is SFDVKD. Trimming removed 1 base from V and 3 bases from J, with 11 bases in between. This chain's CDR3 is CATSDLTLQANEKLFF. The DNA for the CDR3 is TGTGCCACCAGTGATTTAACCCTACAGGCTAATGAAAAACTGTTTTTT.

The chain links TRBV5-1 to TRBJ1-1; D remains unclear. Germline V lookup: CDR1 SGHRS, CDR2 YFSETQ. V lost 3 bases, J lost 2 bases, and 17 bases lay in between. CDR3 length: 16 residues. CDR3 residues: CASSWSRLRANTEAFF. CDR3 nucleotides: TGCGCCAGCAGCTGGTCGCGACTACGGGCAAACACTGAAGCTTTCTTT.

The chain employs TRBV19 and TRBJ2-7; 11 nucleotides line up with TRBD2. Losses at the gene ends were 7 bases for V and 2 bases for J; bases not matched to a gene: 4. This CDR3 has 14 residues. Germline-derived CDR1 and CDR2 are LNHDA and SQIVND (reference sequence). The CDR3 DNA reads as TGTGCCAGTACTTCGACTAGCGGGGCCTACGAGCAGTACTTC. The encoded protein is CASTSTSGAYEQYF.

The CDR3 sequence: CASSLDRAGNQPQHF. CDR3 in DNA: TGTGCCAGCAGCTTGGACAGGGCGGGCAATCAGCCCCAGCATTTT. The chain recombines TRBV7-8 with TRBJ1-5; 8 bases align to TRBD1. The ends lost 3 bases at V and 2 bases at J; junction bases unmatched: 3. Germline lookup yields CDR1 SGHVS and CDR2 FQNEAQ. This CDR3 has 15 residues.

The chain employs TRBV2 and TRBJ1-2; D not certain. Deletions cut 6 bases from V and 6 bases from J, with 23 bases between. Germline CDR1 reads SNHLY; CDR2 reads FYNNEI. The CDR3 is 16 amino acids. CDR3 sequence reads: CASRGNSWIGSHGYTF. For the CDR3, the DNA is TGTGCCAGCAGAGGCAACAGTTGGATTGGGTCCCATGGCTACACCTTC. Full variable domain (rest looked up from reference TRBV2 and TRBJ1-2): EPEVTQTPSHQVTQMGQEVILRCVPISNHLYFYWYRQILGQKVEFLVSFYNNEISEKSEIFDDQFSVERPDGSNFTLKIRSTKLEDSAMYFCASRGNSWIGSHGYTFGSGTRLTVV.

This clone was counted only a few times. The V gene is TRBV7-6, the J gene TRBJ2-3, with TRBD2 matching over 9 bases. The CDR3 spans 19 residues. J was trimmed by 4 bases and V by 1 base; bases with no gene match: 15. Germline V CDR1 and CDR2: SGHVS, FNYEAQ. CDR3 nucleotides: TGTGCCAGCAGCTTAGAAGGCGGGATAGTCGCTAGCGGGGCAGATACGCAGTATTTT. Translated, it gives CASSLEGGIVASGADTQYF.

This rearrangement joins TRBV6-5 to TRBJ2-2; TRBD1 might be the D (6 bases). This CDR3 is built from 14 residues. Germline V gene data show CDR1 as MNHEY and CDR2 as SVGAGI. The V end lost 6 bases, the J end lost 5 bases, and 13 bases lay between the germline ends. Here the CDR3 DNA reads TGTGCCAGCAGGCCGGTCCAGGGGACCGGGGAGCTGTTTTTT. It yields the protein CASRPVQGTGELFF.

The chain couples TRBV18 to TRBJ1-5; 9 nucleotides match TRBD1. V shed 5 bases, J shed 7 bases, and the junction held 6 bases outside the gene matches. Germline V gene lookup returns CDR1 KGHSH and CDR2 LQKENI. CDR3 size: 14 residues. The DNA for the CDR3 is TGTGCCAGCTCAGCGGGACAGGGCGGCCAGCCCCAGCATTTT. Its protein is CASSAGQGGQPQHF.

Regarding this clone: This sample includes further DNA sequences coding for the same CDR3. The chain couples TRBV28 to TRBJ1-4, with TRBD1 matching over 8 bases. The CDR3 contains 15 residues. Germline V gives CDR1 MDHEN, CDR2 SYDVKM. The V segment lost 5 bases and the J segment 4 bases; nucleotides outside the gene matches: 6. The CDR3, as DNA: TGTGCCAGCAGTCCCGGGACAGGTGTTAATGAAAAACTGTTTTTT. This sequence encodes CASSPGTGVNEKLFF.

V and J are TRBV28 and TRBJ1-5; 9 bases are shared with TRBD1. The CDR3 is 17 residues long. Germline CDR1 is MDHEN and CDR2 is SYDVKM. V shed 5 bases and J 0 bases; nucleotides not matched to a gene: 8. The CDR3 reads CASSPLRDRVSNQPQHF. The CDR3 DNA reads TGTGCCAGCAGTCCATTACGGGACAGGGTTAGCAATCAGCCCCAGCATTTT.

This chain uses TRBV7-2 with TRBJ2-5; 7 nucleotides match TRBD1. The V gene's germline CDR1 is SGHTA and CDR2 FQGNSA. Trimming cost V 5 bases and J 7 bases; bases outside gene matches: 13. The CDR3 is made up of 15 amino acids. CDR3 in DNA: TGTGCCAGCAGCCCCCGGACAGGTCGTGGGGGGACCCAGTACTTC. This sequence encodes CASSPRTGRGGTQYF.

The CDR3 DNA sequence: TGTGCCAGCAGTTTACTAGCGGTGTCCTACGAGCAGTACTTC. It translates to CASSLLAVSYEQYF. This rearrangement joins TRBV28 to TRBJ2-7, with TRBD2 identical over 7 bases. The CDR3 has 14 amino acids. The germline V gene encodes CDR1 MDHEN and CDR2 SYDVKM. Germline trimming cut 2 bases from V and 1 base from J; bases unmatched to any gene: 2.

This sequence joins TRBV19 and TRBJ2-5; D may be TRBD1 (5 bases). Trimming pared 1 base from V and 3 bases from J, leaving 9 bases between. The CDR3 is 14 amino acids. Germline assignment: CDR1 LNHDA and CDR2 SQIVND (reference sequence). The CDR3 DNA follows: TGTGCCAGTAGTATAGTGGGCAGGGAAGAGACCCAGTACTTC. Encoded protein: CASSIVGREETQYF.

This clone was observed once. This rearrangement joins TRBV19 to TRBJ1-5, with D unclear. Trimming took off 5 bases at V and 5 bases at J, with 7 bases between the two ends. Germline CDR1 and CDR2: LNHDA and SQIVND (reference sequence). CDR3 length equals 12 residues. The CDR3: CASSHTDQPQHF. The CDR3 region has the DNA TGTGCCAGTAGTCACACAGATCAGCCCCAGCATTTT.

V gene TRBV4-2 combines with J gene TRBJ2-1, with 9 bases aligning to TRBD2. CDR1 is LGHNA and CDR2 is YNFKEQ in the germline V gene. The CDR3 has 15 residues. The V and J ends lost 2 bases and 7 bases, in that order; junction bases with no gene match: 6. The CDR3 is CASSQSPGLANEQFF. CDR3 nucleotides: TGTGCCAGCAGCCAATCACCGGGACTAGCAAATGAGCAGTTCTTC.

The CDR3 DNA follows: TGCGCCAGCAGCTCTAGCGGGGGGGCCGGAGGCGAGCAGTTCTTC. This translates into CASSSSGGAGGEQFF. This chain links TRBV5-1 with TRBJ2-1; 12 nucleotides line up with TRBD2. The ends lost 3 bases at V and 10 bases at J; junction bases unmatched: 8. CDR1 and CDR2 (germline): SGHRS, YFSETQ. This CDR3 spans 15 amino acids. Supplemented by reference TRBV5-1 and TRBJ2-1, the full variable domain reads KAGVTQTPRYLIKTRGQQVTLSCSPISGHRSVSWYQQTPGQGLQFLFEYFSETQRNKGNFPGRFSGRQFSNSRSEMNVSTLELGDSALYLCASSSSGGAGGEQFFGPGTRLTVL.

The CDR3 here is CASLRDYGYTF. The CDR3 DNA reads TGTGCCAGCCTAAGAGACTATGGCTACACCTTC. The chain employs TRBV21-1 and TRBJ1-2. TRBV21-1 is a pseudogene locus. This CDR3 is built from 11 residues.

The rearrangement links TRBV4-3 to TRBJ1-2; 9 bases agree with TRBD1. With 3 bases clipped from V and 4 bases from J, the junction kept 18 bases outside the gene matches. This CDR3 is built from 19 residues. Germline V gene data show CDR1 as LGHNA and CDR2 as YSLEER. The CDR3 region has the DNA TGCGCCAGCAGCCAGGCTCCGGGGACAGGGCACCCCCTAGGCTATGGCTACACCTTC. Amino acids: CASSQAPGTGHPLGYGYTF.

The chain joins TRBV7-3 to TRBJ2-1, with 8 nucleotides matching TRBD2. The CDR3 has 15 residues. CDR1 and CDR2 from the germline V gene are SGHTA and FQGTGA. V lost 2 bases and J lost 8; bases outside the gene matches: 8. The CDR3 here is CASSLFSGGIDEQFF. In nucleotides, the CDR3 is TGTGCCAGCAGCTTATTCTCGGGGGGGATCGATGAGCAGTTCTTC.

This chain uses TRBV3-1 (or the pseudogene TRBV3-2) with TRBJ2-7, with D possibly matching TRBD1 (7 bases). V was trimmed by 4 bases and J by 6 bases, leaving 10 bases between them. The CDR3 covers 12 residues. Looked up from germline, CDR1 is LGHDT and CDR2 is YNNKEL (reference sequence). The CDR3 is CASSPGGFEQYF. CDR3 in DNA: TGTGCCAGCAGCCCAGGGGGGTTCGAGCAGTACTTC.

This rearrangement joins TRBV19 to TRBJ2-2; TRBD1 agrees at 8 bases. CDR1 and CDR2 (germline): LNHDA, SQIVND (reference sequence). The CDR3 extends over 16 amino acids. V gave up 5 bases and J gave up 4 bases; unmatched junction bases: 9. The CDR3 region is CASSFQGARATGELFF. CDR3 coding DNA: TGTGCCAGTAGTTTCCAGGGGGCTCGGGCCACCGGGGAGCTGTTTTTT.

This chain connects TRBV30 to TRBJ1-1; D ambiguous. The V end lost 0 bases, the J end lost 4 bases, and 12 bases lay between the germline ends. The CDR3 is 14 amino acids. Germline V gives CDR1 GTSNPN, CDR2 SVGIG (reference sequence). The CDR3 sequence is CAWSVPEDGTEAFF. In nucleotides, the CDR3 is TGTGCCTGGAGTGTCCCAGAGGATGGCACTGAAGCTTTCTTT. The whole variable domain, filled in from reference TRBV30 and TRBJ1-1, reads SQTIHQWPATLVQPVGSPLSLECTVEGTSNPNLYWYRQAAGRGLQLLFYSVGIGQISSEVPQNLSASRPQDRQFILSSKKLLLSDSGFYLCAWSVPEDGTEAFFGQGTRLTVV.

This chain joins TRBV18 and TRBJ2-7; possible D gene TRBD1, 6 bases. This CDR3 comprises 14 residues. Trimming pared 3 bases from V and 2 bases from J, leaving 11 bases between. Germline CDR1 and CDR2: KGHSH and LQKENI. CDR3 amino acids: CASSPLGQTYEQYF. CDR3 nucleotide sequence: TGTGCCAGCTCACCGCTTGGACAGACCTACGAGCAGTACTTC.

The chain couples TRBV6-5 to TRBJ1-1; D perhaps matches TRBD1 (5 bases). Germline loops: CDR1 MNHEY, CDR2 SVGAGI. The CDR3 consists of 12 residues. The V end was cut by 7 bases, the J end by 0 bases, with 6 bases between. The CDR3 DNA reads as TGTGCCAGCACAGGGCTGAACACTGAAGCTTTCTTT. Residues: CASTGLNTEAFF.

The CDR3 protein is CASSPLAHEQFF. CDR3 sequence (DNA): TGTGCCAGCAGTCCGCTAGCGCATGAGCAGTTCTTC. The J gene is TRBJ2-1, the V gene TRBV12-3 or TRBV12-4; possible D gene TRBD2, 6 bases. Trimming took off 5 bases at V and 8 bases at J, with 10 bases between the two ends. This CDR3 is built from 12 residues.

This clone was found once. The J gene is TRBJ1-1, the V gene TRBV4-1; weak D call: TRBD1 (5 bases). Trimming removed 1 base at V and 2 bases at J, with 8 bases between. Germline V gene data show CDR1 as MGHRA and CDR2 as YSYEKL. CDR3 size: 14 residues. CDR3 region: CASSQGTQNTEAFF. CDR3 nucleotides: TGCGCCAGCAGCCAAGGGACACAAAACACTGAAGCTTTCTTT.

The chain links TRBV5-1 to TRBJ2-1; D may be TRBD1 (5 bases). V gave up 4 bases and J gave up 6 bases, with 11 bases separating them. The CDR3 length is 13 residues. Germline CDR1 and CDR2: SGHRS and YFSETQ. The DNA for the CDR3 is TGCGCCAGCAGCGAGACAGTGGGCAATGAGCAGTTCTTC. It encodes CASSETVGNEQFF.

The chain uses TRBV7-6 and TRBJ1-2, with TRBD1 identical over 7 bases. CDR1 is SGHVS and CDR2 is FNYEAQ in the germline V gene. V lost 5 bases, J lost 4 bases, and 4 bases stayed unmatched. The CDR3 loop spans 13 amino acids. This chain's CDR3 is CASSPGGGYGYTF. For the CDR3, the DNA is TGTGCCAGCAGCCCAGGGGGAGGCTATGGCTACACCTTC.